The entry below describes one T cell receptor beta chain. The antigen remains undetermined. CDR3 length: 16 amino acids. In germline, CDR1 is SGHTA, CDR2 FQGNSA. Losses at the gene ends were 3 bases for V and 6 bases for J; bases not matched to a gene: 9. Sequencing targeted expressed TCRB transcripts, as all isolated RNA had been reverse transcribed. Naive, central memory and regulatory T cell samples produced a mean of approximately 3.6 million reads. The table came from immunoSEQ multiplex PCR; TCRdb's copy has only in-frame clones and leaves some out. The repertoire holds 38,000 or so clones, with about 65% as singletons. Staining for CD45RO/CCR7/CD25/CD127/CD95/CD27 allowed sorting of CD4+ naive, central memory, regulatory and stem cell-like memory cells. This entry belongs to a study of beta chain features in type 1 diabetes. Study overall: Researchers looked at roughly 110 million sorted cells across all samples. Findings and limits, study-wide: A possible short-template PCR bias applies equally to patients and controls.

This clonotype originated in a woman aged 25 to 39 in good health. Sequenced sample: Tregs from blood. The chain combines TRBV7-2 with TRBJ2-3; the match to TRBD2 covers 10 bases. The CDR3 region has the DNA TGTGCCAGCAGCTTTCAAGCGGGAGGGCCCATGGATACGCAGTATTTT. As protein: CASSFQAGGPMDTQYF.